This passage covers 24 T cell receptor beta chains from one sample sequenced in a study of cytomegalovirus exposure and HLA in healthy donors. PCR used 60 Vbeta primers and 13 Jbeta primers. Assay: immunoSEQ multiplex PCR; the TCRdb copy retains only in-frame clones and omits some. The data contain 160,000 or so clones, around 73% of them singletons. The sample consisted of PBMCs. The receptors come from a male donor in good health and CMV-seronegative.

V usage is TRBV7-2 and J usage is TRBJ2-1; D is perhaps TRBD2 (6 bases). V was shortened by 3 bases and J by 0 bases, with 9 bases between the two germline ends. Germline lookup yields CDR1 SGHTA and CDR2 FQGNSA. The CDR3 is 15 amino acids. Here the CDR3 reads CASSFGGSSYNEQFF. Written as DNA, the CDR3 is TGTGCCAGCAGCTTCGGGGGAAGCTCCTACAATGAGCAGTTCTTC.

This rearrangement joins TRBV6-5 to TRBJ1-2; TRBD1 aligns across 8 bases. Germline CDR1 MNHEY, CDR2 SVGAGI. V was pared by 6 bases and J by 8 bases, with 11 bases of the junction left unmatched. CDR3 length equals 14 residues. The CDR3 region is CASRPLGQGEGYTF. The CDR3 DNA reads TGTGCCAGCAGACCACTCGGACAGGGCGAGGGCTACACCTTC.

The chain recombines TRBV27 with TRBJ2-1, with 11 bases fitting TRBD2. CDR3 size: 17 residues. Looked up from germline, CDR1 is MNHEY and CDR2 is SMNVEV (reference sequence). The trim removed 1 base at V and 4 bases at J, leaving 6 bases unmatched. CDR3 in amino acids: CASSLLASGGRYNEQFF. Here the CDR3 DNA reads TGTGCCAGCAGTTTATTGGCTAGCGGGGGGCGGTACAATGAGCAGTTCTTC.

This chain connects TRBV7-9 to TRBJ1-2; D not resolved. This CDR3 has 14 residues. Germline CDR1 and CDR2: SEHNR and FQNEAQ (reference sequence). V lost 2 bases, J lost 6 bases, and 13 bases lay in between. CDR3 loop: CASSLIPGPNGYTF. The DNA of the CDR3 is TGTGCCAGCAGCTTAATTCCAGGTCCCAATGGCTACACCTTC.

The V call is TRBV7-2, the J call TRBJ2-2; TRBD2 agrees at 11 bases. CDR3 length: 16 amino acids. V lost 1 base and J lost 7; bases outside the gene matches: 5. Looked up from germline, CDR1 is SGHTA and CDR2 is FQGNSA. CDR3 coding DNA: TGTGCCAGCAGCTTAGGACTAGCGGGAAGGATCGGGGAGCTGTTTTTT. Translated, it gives CASSLGLAGRIGELFF.

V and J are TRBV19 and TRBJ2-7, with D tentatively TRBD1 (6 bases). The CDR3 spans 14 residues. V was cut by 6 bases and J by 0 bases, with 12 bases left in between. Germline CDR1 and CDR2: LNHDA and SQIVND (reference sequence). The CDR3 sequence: CASRRQENSYEQYF. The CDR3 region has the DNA TGTGCCAGTAGGCGACAGGAGAACTCCTACGAGCAGTACTTC.

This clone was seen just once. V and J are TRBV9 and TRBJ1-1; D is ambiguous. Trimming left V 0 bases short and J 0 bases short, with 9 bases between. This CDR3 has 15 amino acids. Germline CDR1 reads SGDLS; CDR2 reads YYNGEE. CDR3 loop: CASSVGPEMNTEAFF. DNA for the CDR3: TGTGCCAGCAGCGTAGGGCCGGAGATGAACACTGAAGCTTTCTTT.

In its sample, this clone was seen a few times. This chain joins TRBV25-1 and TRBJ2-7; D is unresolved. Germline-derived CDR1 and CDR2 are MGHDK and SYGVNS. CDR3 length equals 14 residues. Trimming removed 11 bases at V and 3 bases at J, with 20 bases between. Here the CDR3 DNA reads TGTGCCGAAGCACGGTGTCGTGATGGCTACGAGCAGTACTTC. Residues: CAEARCRDGYEQYF.

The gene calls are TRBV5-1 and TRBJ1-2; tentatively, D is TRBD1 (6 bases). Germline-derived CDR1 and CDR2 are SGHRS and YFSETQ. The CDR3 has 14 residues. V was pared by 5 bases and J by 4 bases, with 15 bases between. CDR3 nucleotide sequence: TGCGCCAGCAGGGGGGACATGTTGGGCTATGGCTACACCTTC. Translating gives CASRGDMLGYGYTF.

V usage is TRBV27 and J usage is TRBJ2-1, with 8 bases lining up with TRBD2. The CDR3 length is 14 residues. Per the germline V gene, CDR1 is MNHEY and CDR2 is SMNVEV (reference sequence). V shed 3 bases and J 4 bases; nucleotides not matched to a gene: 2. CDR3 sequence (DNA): TGTGCCAGCAGTTTTTTAGCGGGGTACAATGAGCAGTTCTTC. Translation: CASSFLAGYNEQFF.

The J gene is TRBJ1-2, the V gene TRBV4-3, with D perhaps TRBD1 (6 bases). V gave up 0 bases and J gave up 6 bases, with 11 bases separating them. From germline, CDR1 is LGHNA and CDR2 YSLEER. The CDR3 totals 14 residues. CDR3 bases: TGCGCCAGCAGCCAAGATCCCGCAGGGGATGGCTACACCTTC. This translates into CASSQDPAGDGYTF.

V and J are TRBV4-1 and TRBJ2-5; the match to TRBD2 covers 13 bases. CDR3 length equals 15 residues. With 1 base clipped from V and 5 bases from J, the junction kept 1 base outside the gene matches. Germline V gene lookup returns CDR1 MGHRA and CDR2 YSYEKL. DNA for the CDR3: TGCGCCAGCAGCCAAGCGACTAGCGGGGGGGAGACCCAGTACTTC. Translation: CASSQATSGGETQYF.

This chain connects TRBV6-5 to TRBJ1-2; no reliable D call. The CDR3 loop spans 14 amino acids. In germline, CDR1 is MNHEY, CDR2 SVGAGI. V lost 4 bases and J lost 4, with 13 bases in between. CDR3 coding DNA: TGTGCCAGCAGTTCCCTTAGTGTCGGCTATGGCTACACCTTC. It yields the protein CASSSLSVGYGYTF.

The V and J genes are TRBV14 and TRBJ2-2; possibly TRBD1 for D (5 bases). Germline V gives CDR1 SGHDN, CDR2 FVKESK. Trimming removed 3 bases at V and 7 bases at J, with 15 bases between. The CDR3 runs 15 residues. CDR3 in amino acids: CASSHFRAGIGELFF. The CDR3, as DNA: TGTGCCAGCAGCCATTTTAGAGCAGGGATCGGGGAGCTGTTTTTT.

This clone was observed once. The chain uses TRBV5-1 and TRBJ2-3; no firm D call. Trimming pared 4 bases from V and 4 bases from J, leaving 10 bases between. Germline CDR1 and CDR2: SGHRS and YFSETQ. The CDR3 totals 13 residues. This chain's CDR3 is CASSPMSSDTQYF. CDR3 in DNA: TGCGCCAGCAGCCCCATGAGTTCAGATACGCAGTATTTT.

This chain's CDR3 is CSARTGITEAFF. The CDR3 nucleotides are TGCAGCGCTCGGACAGGAATCACTGAAGCTTTCTTT. The chain joins TRBV29-1 to TRBJ1-1; 7 bases are shared with TRBD1. Per germline, CDR1 SQVTM and CDR2 ANQGSEA. V was pared by 7 bases and J by 4 bases, with 6 bases of the junction left unmatched. The CDR3 has 12 residues.

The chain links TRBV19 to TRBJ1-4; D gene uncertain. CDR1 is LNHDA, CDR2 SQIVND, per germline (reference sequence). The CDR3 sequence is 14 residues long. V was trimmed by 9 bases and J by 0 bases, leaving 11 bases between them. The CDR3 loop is CASNLRSTNEKLFF. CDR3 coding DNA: TGTGCCAGCAATCTCAGGTCAACTAATGAAAAACTGTTTTTT.

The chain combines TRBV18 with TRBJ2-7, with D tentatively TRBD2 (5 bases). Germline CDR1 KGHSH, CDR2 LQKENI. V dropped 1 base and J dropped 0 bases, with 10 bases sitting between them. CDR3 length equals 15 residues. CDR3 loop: CASSPRESYSYEQYF. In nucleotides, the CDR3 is TGTGCCAGCTCACCACGGGAGAGTTACTCCTACGAGCAGTACTTC.

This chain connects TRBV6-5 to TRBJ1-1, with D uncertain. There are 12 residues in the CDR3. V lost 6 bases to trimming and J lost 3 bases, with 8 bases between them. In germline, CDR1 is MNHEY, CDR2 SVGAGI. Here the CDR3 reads CASSRGDTEAFF. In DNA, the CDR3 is TGTGCCAGCAGCCGGGGAGACACTGAAGCTTTCTTT.

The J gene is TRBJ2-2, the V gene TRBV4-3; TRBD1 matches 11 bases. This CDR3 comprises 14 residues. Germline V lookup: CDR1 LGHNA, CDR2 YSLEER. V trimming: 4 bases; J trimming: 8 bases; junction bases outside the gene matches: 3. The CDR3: CASSPDRGRGELFF. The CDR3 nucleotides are TGCGCCAGCAGCCCGGACAGGGGGCGAGGGGAGCTGTTTTTT.

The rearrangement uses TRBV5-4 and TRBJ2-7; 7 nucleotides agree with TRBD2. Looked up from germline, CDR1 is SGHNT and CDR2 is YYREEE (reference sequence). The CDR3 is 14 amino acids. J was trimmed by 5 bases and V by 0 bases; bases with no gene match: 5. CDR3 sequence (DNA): TGTGCCAGCAGCTTGGGTTCGGGGAGGGACGAGCAGTACTTC. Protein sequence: CASSLGSGRDEQYF.

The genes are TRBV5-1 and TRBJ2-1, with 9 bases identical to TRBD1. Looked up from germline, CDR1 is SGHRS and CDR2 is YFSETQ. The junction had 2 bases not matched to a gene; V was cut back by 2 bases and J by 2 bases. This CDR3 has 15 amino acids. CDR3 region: CASSFTGGAYNEQFF. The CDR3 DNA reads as TGCGCCAGCAGCTTTACAGGGGGCGCCTACAATGAGCAGTTCTTC.

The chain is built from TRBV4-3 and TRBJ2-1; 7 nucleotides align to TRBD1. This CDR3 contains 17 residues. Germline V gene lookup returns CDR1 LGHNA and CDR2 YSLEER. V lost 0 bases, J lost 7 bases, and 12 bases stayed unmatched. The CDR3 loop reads CASSQEVDQGVVNEQFF. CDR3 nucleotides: TGCGCCAGCAGCCAAGAGGTGGATCAGGGGGTGGTAAATGAGCAGTTCTTC.

The CDR3 region has the DNA TGTGCCAGCAGCGGTAGGCGACTTGGGGACAATAATGAAAAACTGTTTTTT. It encodes CASSGRRLGDNNEKLFF. V and J are TRBV4-2 and TRBJ1-4; D is perhaps TRBD1 (6 bases). Germline values: CDR1 LGHNA, CDR2 YNFKEQ. V shed 5 bases and J shed 4 bases, with 20 bases lying between them. CDR3 length equals 17 residues.